This TCR beta chain comes out of a study of a mutant IDH1 vaccine in newly diagnosed glioma. The wider study: Previous care, which was radiotherapy, temozolomide, or both, most often involved both.

Study-level results: The authors found pseudoprogression apparently unrelated to changes in top peripheral T cell clonotypes.

A remark on this clone: Its matching antigen is unknown.

Time point specified: baseline, week 1 (first vaccination visit). Specified treatment: pre-vaccination baseline after standard-of-care therapy. Sequencing was performed with immunoSEQ multiplex PCR; in TCRdb, only in-frame clones are kept and a portion is missing. There are about 38,000 clones in the sample; around 82% occur only once, and just over 9% lies in the top ten. The source was PBMCs, collected from a glioma patient treated with radiotherapy, temozolomide or both. The TCR originated in a man aged 35 to 55 with glioma. Some clones in this sample may be carry-over from other donors' samples.

Here the CDR3 DNA reads TGTGCCAGCAGTGAGGGGAGCAATCAGCCCCAGCATTTT. This encodes CASSEGSNQPQHF. J is TRBJ1-5 and V is TRBV6-4; D remains ambiguous. Looked up from germline, CDR1 is MRHNA and CDR2 is SNTAGT. The CDR3 consists of 13 residues. The V end was cut by 3 bases, the J end by 1 base, with 4 bases between.